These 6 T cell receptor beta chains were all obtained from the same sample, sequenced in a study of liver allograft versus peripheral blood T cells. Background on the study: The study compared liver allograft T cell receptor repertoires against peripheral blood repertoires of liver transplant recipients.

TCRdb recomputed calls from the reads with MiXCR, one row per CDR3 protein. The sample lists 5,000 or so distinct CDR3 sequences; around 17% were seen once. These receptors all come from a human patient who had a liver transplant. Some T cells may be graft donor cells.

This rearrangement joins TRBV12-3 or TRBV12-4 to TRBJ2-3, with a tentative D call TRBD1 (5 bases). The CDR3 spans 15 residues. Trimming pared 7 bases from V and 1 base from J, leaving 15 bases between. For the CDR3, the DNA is TGTGCCAGCACCCGTTTGGGCAGGGGCACAGATACGCAGTATTTT. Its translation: CASTRLGRGTDTQYF.

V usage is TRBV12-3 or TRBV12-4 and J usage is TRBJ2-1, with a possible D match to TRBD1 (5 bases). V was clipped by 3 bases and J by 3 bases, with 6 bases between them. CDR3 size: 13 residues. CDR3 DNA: TGTGCCAGCAGTTTGGGGCACTACAATGAGCAGTTCTTC. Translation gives CASSLGHYNEQFF.

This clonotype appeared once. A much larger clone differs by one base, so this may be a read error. CDR3 DNA: TGTGCCAGCAGTTTAAAGGAGGCCTACAATGAGAAGTTCTTC. Translation: CASSLKEAYNEKFF. The chain employs TRBV6-2 or TRBV6-3 and TRBJ2-1, with D possibly being TRBD2 (5 bases). The CDR3 is made up of 14 amino acids. The germline V gene encodes CDR1 MNHEY and CDR2 SVGEGT.

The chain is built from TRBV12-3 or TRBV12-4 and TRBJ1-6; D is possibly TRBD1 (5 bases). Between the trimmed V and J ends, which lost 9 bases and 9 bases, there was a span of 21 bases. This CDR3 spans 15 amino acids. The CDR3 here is CASQGVADEISPLHF. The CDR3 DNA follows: TGTGCCAGTCAAGGGGTTGCTGATGAGATTTCACCCCTCCACTTT.

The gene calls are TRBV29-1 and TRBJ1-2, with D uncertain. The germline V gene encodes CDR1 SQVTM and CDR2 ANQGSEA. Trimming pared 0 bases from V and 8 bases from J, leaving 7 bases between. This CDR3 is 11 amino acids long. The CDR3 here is CSVEDLRGYTF. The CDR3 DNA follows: TGCAGCGTTGAAGATTTGAGAGGCTACACCTTC.

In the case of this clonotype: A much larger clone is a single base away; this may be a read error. CDR3 in amino acids: CTSSWGTGDGGELFF. CDR3 nucleotide sequence: TGTACCAGCAGCTGGGGGACAGGGGACGGCGGGGAGCTGTTTTTT. This sequence joins TRBV5-6 and TRBJ2-2; 10 bases are shared with TRBD1. The CDR3 has 15 amino acids. Germline assignment: CDR1 SGHDT and CDR2 YYEEEE.